The 9 T cell receptor beta chains listed next were all sequenced from one sample in a study of blood T cell repertoires in COVID-19. The assay was immunoSEQ multiplex PCR, and TCRdb's table has in-frame clones only and misses some. The data contain around 310,000 clones, roughly 91% of them seen just once; the ten biggest clones take up roughly a tenth. The sequencing input was PBMCs or T cells enriched from blood (not recorded which). These receptors originate from a young woman who had recovered from COVID-19.

This clone was found once. The chain couples TRBV15 to TRBJ2-1; D not resolved. The CDR3 length is 15 residues. Trimming took off 4 bases at V and 0 bases at J, with 10 bases between the two ends. Looked up from germline, CDR1 is LNHNV and CDR2 is YYDKDF (reference sequence). DNA for the CDR3: TGTGCCACCAGCATTGCGTACCGCTCCTACAATGAGCAGTTCTTC. Amino acid sequence: CATSIAYRSYNEQFF.

The chain joins TRBV6-2 or TRBV6-3 to TRBJ2-5, with D maybe TRBD2 (7 bases). Trimming pared 5 bases from V and 7 bases from J, leaving 17 bases between. This CDR3 comprises 14 residues. Germline V gene sequence: CDR1 MNHEY, CDR2 SVGEGT. CDR3 loop: CASSPGGLAGTQYF. As DNA, the CDR3 is TGTGCCAGCAGTCCCGGGGGGCTCGCTGGGACCCAGTACTTC.

The chain recombines TRBV4-2 with TRBJ1-2; 8 bases agree with TRBD1. Per germline, CDR1 LGHNA and CDR2 YNFKEQ. This CDR3 is 15 amino acids long. The V gene end was trimmed by 0 bases and the J gene end by 3 bases; junction bases not matched to a gene: 3. CDR3 amino acids: CASSQDQGAYYGYTF. The DNA of the CDR3 is TGTGCCAGCAGCCAAGATCAGGGGGCCTACTATGGCTACACCTTC.

The V gene is TRBV11-3, the J gene TRBJ2-1, with a tentative D call TRBD1 (6 bases). Trimming pared 3 bases from V and 5 bases from J, leaving 11 bases between. Germline CDR1 is SGHNT and CDR2 is YENEEA. The CDR3 is 14 residues long. CDR3 sequence reads: CASSFHREHNEQFF. CDR3 nucleotides: TGTGCCAGCAGCTTCCACAGGGAGCACAATGAGCAGTTCTTC. The full variable domain, in which reference TRBV11-3 and TRBJ2-1 provide the parts outside the CDR3, is EAGVVQSPRYKIIEKKQPVAFWCNPISGHNTLYWYLQNLGQGPELLIRYENEEAVDDSQLPKDRFSAERLKGVDSTLKIQPAELGDSAVYLCASSFHREHNEQFFGPGTRLTVL.

This chain links TRBV19 with TRBJ1-2; a weak D match, TRBD1 (6 bases). Trimming took 1 base from V and 4 from J, leaving 13 bases between them. Germline lookup yields CDR1 LNHDA and CDR2 SQIVND (reference sequence). The CDR3 runs to 15 residues. CDR3 in DNA: TGTGCCAGTAGTATAGTGGGGGCGCAGGGCTATGGCTACACCTTC. The encoded protein is CASSIVGAQGYGYTF.

J is TRBJ1-3 and V is TRBV12-5, with D unresolved. The V end was cut by 3 bases, the J end by 0 bases, with 18 bases between. This CDR3 is built from 18 residues. CDR1 is LGHNT, CDR2 FRNRAP, per germline. CDR3 protein: CASGLSPDLAYSGNTIYF. As DNA, the CDR3 is TGTGCTAGTGGTTTAAGTCCGGATCTAGCTTACTCTGGAAACACCATATATTTT.

The chain joins TRBV7-2 to TRBJ2-7, with 9 bases that match TRBD2. The germline V gene encodes CDR1 SGHTA and CDR2 FQGNSA. The length of the CDR3 is 16 residues. J lost 2 bases, V lost 5 bases, and 10 bases had no gene match. This CDR3 reads CASSVPSVAGAYEQYF. The CDR3 nucleotides are TGTGCCAGCAGCGTCCCGTCGGTAGCGGGGGCCTACGAGCAGTACTTC.

J is TRBJ2-1 and V is TRBV18; D gene ambiguous. Per germline, CDR1 KGHSH and CDR2 LQKENI. The V end lost 3 bases, the J end lost 4 bases, and 13 bases lay between the germline ends. CDR3 length equals 15 residues. The CDR3 is CASSPIQQIYNEQFF. CDR3 nucleotide sequence: TGTGCCAGCTCACCGATACAGCAGATATACAATGAGCAGTTCTTC. The whole variable domain, remainder taken from reference TRBV18 and TRBJ2-1, is NAGVMQNPRHLVRRRGQEARLRCSPMKGHSHVYWYRQLPEEGLKFMVYLQKENIIDESGMPKERFSAEFPKEGPSILRIQQVVRGDSAAYFCASSPIQQIYNEQFFGPGTRLTVL.

This clone came up a few times. The genes are TRBV18 and TRBJ1-1, with a possible D match to TRBD1 (6 bases). The V gene lost 0 bases and the J gene lost 2 bases, with 16 bases spanning the gap. There are 17 residues in the CDR3. Germline V gene sequence: CDR1 KGHSH, CDR2 LQKENI. The CDR3 DNA sequence: TGTGCCAGCTCACCACCACAGGGTTGGGTGGCTAACACTGAAGCTTTCTTT. This encodes CASSPPQGWVANTEAFF.